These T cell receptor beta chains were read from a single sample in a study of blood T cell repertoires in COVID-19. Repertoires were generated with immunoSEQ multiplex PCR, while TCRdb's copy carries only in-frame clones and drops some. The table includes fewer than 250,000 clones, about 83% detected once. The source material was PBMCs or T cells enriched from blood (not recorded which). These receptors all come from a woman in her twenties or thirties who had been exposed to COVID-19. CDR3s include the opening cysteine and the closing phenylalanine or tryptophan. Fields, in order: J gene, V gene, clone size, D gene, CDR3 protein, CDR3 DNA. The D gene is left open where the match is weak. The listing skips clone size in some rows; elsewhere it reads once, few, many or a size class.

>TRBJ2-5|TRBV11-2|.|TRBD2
CASTLLAGVGETQYF
TGTGCCAGCACCCTACTAGCGGGGGTTGGGGAGACCCAGTACTTC
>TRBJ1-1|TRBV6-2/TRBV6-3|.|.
CASSRVNTEAFF
TGTGCCAGCAGTAGAGTGAACACTGAAGCTTTCTTT
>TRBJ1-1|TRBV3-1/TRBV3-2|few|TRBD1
CASSQPTGGRAFF
TGTGCCAGCAGCCAACCGACAGGGGGGAGGGCTTTCTTT
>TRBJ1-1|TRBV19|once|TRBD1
CASSKGARGGTEAFF
TGTGCCAGTAGTAAGGGGGCCAGGGGCGGTACTGAAGCTTTCTTT
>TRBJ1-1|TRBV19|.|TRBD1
CASRRGTENTEAFF
TGTGCCAGTAGACGCGGGACAGAGAACACTGAAGCTTTCTTT
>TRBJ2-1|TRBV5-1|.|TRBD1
CASSGGQGKDEQFF
TGCGCCAGCAGCGGAGGACAGGGTAAGGATGAGCAGTTCTTC
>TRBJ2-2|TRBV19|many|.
CASRINRVSAAGELFF
TGTGCCAGTAGGATAAACAGGGTTTCGGCCGCCGGGGAGCTGTTTTTT
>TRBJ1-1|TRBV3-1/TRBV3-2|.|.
CASSQDLRVSTEAFF
TGTGCCAGCAGCCAAGACCTACGGGTTAGCACTGAAGCTTTCTTT
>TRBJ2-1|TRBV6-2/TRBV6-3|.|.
CASSYSKVWGEYNEQFF
TGTGCCAGCAGTTACTCGAAGGTGTGGGGAGAATACAATGAGCAGTTCTTC
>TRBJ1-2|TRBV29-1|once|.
CSVERDGGYTF
TGCAGCGTTGAGAGGGATGGCGGCTACACCTTC
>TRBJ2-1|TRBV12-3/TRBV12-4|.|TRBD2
CASSPSQTSGRFF
TGTGCCAGCAGTCCCTCCCAGACTAGCGGACGGTTCTTC
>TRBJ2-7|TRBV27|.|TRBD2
CASSFQTSLGEQYF
TGTGCCAGCAGCTTCCAGACTAGCTTGGGCGAGCAGTACTTC
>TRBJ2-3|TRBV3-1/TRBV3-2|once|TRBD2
CASSGLATDTQYF
TGTGCCAGCAGTGGACTAGCAACAGATACGCAGTATTTT
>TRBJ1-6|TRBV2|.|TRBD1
CASSGLPGQGAVSPLHF
TGTGCCAGCAGTGGACTCCCGGGACAGGGGGCTGTTTCACCCCTCCACTTT
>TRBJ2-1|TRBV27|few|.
CASLGQGGKFF
TGTGCCAGTCTCGGACAGGGAGGGAAGTTCTTC
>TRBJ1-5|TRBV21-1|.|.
CASSTGDRPRQPQHF
TGTGCCAGCAGCACCGGAGACAGGCCAAGGCAGCCCCAGCATTTT
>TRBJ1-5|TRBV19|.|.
CASRPQEHYNQPQHF
TGTGCCAGTAGGCCACAGGAGCACTACAATCAGCCCCAGCATTTT
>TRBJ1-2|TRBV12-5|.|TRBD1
CASGLSHRRQGKGYTF
TGTGCTAGTGGTTTGTCCCACCGTCGACAGGGAAAAGGCTACACCTTC
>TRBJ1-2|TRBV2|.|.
CASSDSNYGYTF
TGTGCCAGCAGTGATAGTAACTATGGCTACACCTTC
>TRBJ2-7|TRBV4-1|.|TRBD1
CASSQVPGTGDHEQYF
TGCGCCAGCAGCCAAGTCCCCGGGACAGGGGACCACGAGCAGTACTTC
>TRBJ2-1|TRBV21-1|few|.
CASSKTSGGGSYNEQFF
TGTGCCAGCAGCAAAACTAGCGGGGGGGGCTCCTACAATGAGCAGTTCTTC
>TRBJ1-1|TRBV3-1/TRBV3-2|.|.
CASSQVLPLRRSSTESTEAFF
TGTGCCAGCAGCCAAGTTTTACCCCTCCGCAGGTCGAGTACCGAAAGCACTGAAGCTTTCTTT
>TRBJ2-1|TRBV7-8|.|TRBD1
CASSLRRARGPPYNEQFF
TGTGCCAGCAGCCTAAGGCGTGCCAGGGGGCCCCCCTACAATGAGCAGTTCTTC
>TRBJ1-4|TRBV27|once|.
CASSFGASPGDEKLFF
TGTGCCAGCAGTTTTGGAGCGAGTCCGGGGGATGAAAAACTGTTTTTT
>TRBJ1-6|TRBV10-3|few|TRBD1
CAISPNRDRVGSPLHF
TGTGCCATCAGCCCGAACCGGGACAGGGTGGGATCACCCCTCCACTTT
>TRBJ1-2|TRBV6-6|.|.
CASSLRDTINYGYTF
TGTGCCAGCAGTCTCCGGGACACAATTAACTATGGCTACACCTTC
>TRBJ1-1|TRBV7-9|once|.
CASSRVDREAFF
TGTGCCAGCAGCCGCGTTGATCGGGAAGCTTTCTTT
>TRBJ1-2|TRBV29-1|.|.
CSVVAGIHNYGYTF
TGCAGCGTTGTAGCCGGGATCCATAACTATGGCTACACCTTC
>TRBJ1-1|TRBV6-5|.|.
CASSYREDTEAFF
TGTGCCAGCAGTTACAGGGAGGACACTGAAGCTTTCTTT
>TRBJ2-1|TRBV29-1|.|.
CSVAGGGSSYNEQFF
TGCAGCGTTGCCGGAGGGGGCAGCTCCTACAATGAGCAGTTCTTC
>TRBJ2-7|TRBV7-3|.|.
CASSLTREDEQYF
TGTGCCAGCAGCTTAACCCGGGAAGACGAGCAGTACTTC
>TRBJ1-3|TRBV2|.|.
CASSVGKRSSGNTIYF
TGTGCCAGCAGTGTCGGGAAGAGGAGCTCTGGAAACACCATATATTTT
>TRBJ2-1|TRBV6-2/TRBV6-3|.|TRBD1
CASSRDRGDNEQFF
TGTGCCAGCAGTCGAGACAGGGGGGACAATGAGCAGTTCTTC
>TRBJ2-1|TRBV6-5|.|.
CASSKTGSYNEQFF
TGTGCCAGCAGCAAGACAGGCTCCTACAATGAGCAGTTCTTC
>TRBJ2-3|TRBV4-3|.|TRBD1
CASSQNVGQGTDTQYF
TGCGCCAGCAGCCAAAACGTGGGACAGGGCACAGATACGCAGTATTTT
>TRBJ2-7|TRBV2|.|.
CASSVRGTYEQYF
TGTGCCAGCAGTGTGAGGGGGACCTACGAGCAGTACTTC
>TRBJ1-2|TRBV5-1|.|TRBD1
CASSDGQGYYGYTF
TGCGCCAGCAGCGACGGACAGGGGTACTATGGCTACACCTTC
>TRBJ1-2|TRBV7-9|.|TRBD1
CASSLSRDRNYGYTF
TGTGCCAGCAGCCTCTCGAGGGACAGGAACTATGGCTACACCTTC
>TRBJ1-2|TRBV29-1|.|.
CSVEERWGPYTF
TGCAGCGTTGAAGAACGCTGGGGGCCCTACACCTTC
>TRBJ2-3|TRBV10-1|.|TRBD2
CASSTSGGEDTQYF
TGCGCCAGCAGCACTAGCGGGGGGGAGGATACGCAGTATTTT
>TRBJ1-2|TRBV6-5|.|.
CASSYSWTLPAGYTF
TGTGCCAGCAGTTACTCTTGGACTCTCCCGGCTGGCTACACCTTC
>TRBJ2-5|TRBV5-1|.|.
CASSLVLAVGGTQYF
TGCGCCAGCAGCTTGGTTCTTGCTGTAGGGGGGACCCAGTACTTC
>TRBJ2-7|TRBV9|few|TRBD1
CASSPWTGSYEQYF
TGTGCCAGCAGCCCGTGGACAGGTTCCTACGAGCAGTACTTC
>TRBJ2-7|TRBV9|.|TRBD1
CASSVEWTGRHEQYF
TGTGCCAGCAGCGTTGAATGGACAGGGCGCCACGAGCAGTACTTC
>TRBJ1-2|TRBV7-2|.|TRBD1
CASSLVDGQGYGYTF
TGTGCCAGCAGCTTAGTGGACGGACAGGGCTATGGCTACACCTTC
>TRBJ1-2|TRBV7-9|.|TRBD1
CASSLEGQQGEIDGYTF
TGTGCCAGCAGCTTAGAAGGACAACAGGGGGAGATTGATGGCTACACCTTC
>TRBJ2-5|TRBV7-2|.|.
CASSPRRGTNQETQYF
TGTGCCAGCAGCCCACGGCGGGGGACAAACCAAGAGACCCAGTACTTC